Reported below is one T cell receptor beta chain. Its antigen is unknown. This specimen belongs to a study of Tregs in tolerant kidney transplant recipients. Data came from immunoSEQ multiplex PCR; TCRdb stores just in-frame clones and leaves some out. The sample carries 110,000 or so clones, around 89% recorded once. Trimming took 4 bases from V and 3 from J; bases not matched to a gene: 5. Germline V gene lookup returns CDR1 SGHRS and CDR2 YFSETQ. This CDR3 is built from 14 residues. The study, taken as a whole, reports: The most relevant donor-specific Treg TCRbeta repertoire apparently came from expansion with activated donor B cells. For some patients, primers changed over time, blocking nucleotide-level comparison.

This receptor was identified in a human donor who received a combined kidney and bone marrow transplant. The rearrangement uses TRBV5-1 and TRBJ1-2; 8 nucleotides align to TRBD1. The sequences come from CD4+ T cells from blood, collected before the transplant. CDR3 DNA sequence: TGCGCCAGCAGCGGAGACAGGGGAGACTATGGCTACACCTTC. Translation gives CASSGDRGDYGYTF.